The 8 T cell receptor beta chains below all came from one sample that was sequenced in a study of T cell repertoires in cytomegalovirus infection. One entry per CDR3 protein results from TCRdb running MiXCR on the reads. The sample consists of around 450,000 distinct CDR3 sequences, approximately 31% of them appearing once. The sample taken for sequencing was PBMCs. The receptor set was obtained from a human donor in good health (CMV status not recorded). Some clones in this sample may be carry-over from other donors' samples.

This clonotype was seen many times. The CDR3, as DNA: TGTGCCACCACGGGTGGAGAGAGCTCTGGGGCCAACGTCCTGACTTTC. This translates into CATTGGESSGANVLTF. The chain joins TRBV12-3 or TRBV12-4 to TRBJ2-6; D not certain. The CDR3 sequence is 16 residues long. Between the trimmed V and J ends, which lost 10 bases and 0 bases, there was a span of 16 bases.

The rearrangement joins TRBV6-5 to TRBJ1-1, with 8 bases fitting TRBD1. V lost 2 bases and J lost 1; bases outside the gene matches: 3. The CDR3 has 15 residues. Germline CDR1 and CDR2: MNHEY and SVGAGI. CDR3 coding DNA: TGTGCCAGCAGTTACATTGGGACAGGGAACACTGAAGCTTTCTTT. Amino acids: CASSYIGTGNTEAFF.

The genes are TRBV5-8 and TRBJ1-5; 10 bases match TRBD1. CDR1 and CDR2 (germline): SGHTS, YDEGEE. The CDR3 extends over 15 amino acids. Unmatched junction bases numbered 3, after V lost 4 bases and J lost 2 bases. The CDR3 nucleotides read TGTGCCAGCAGCCGCGGACAGGGGGGCAATCAGCCCCAGCATTTT. The encoded protein is CASSRGQGGNQPQHF.

In its sample, this clonotype was seen a few times. This chain links TRBV6-2 or TRBV6-3 with TRBJ2-1, with 7 bases aligning to TRBD2. The germline CDR1 and CDR2 sequences are MNHEY and SVGEGT. Trimming cost V 5 bases and J 14 bases; bases outside gene matches: 15. The CDR3 covers 14 residues. CDR3 in amino acids: CASSDAAGRPSEFF. CDR3 DNA: TGTGCCAGCAGTGATGCAGCGGGGAGACCGTCAGAGTTCTTC.

This clonotype was found a few times. This chain uses TRBV28 with TRBJ1-2; possibly TRBD1 for D (6 bases). The germline gives CDR1 MDHEN, CDR2 SYDVKM. The CDR3 loop spans 12 amino acids. Trimming took 2 bases from V and 14 from J, leaving 15 bases between them. CDR3 sequence: CASSLPGGAKTF. The CDR3 region has the DNA TGTGCCAGCAGTTTACCGGGGGGCGCGAAGACCTTC.

In regard to this clonotype: One base away lies a much larger clone, so this may be a sequencing read error. Here the CDR3 omits its conserved ending phenylalanine or tryptophan, so a read error is the likely source. This rearrangement joins TRBV7-6 to TRBJ1-5, with D hard to call. Germline V gives CDR1 SGHVS, CDR2 FNYEAQ. This CDR3 region has 17 residues. V lost 5 bases, J lost 4 bases, and 21 bases lay in between. The DNA for the CDR3 is TGTGCCAGCAGCCCAGGCCCGGGCCAGCAAACGAATCAGCCCCAGCATGTT. Translating gives CASSPGPGQQTNQPQHV.

The chain joins TRBV2 to TRBJ2-7; TRBD2 is a possible D gene (5 bases). CDR3 size: 15 residues. Per the germline V gene, CDR1 is SNHLY and CDR2 is FYNNEI. Trimming took 4 bases from V and 1 from J, leaving 14 bases between them. The CDR3 DNA reads TGTGCCAGCAGTGGGAGGACGGGTGGATCCTACGAGCAGTACTTC. Protein: CASSGRTGGSYEQYF.

The gene calls are TRBV7-6 and TRBJ1-5; a weak D match, TRBD1 (5 bases). CDR1 SGHVS and CDR2 FNYEAQ come from the germline V gene. The length of the CDR3 is 18 residues. V was cut by 1 base and J by 2 bases, with 18 bases left in between. The chain's CDR3 is CASSLVGGRALGNQPQHF. The CDR3 bases are TGTGCCAGCAGCTTAGTAGGAGGCAGGGCCCTTGGCAATCAGCCCCAGCATTTT.